This TCR beta chain was sequenced in a study of CD8 T cells in Susac syndrome. Study-level points and caveats: Only a relatively small number of individuals were included in the TCR sequencing and HLA analysis.

The study sequenced TCR beta in blood CD8+ and CD4+ T cells. The multiple sclerosis controls comprised treatment-naive patients whose relapsing-remitting disease was stable or active. Random hexamers served to reverse transcribe about 0.5 to 1 ug RNA. Multiplex immunoSEQ PCR targeted 54 Vbeta and 13 Jbeta TCR beta segments. MiXCR, applied by TCRdb to the immunoSEQ multiplex PCR reads, yields one record per CDR3 protein. The sample consists of around 200,000 distinct CDR3 sequences, approximately 90% of them appearing once. Trimming removed 3 bases at V and 1 base at J, with 13 bases between. Germline CDR1 SQVTM, CDR2 ANQGSEA. This CDR3 comprises 14 residues. As regards this clonotype: Its antigen is currently unknown.

The source of this sequence is a human donor with multiple sclerosis. Specimen: CD8+ T cells from PBMCs. The rearrangement uses TRBV29-1 and TRBJ2-7; D gene unclear. The DNA for the CDR3 is TGCAGCGTTGAGGATCCGACGAGTTCCTACGAGCAGTACTTC. The encoded protein is CSVEDPTSSYEQYF.